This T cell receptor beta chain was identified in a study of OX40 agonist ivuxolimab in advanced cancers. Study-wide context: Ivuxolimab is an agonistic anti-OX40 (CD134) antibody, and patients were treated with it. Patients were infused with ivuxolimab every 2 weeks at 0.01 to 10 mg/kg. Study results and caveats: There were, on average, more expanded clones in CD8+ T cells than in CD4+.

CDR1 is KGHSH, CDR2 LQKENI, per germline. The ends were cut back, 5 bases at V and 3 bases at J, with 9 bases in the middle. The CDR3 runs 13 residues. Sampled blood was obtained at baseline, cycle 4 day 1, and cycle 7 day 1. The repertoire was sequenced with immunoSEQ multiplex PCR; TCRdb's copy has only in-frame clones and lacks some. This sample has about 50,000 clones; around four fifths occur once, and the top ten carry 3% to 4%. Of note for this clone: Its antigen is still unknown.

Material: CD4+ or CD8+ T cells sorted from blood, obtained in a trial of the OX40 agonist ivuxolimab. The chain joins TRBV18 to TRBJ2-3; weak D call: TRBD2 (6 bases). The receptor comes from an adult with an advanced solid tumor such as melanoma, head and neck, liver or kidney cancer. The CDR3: CASSGGGTDTQYF. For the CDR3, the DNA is TGTGCCAGCTCAGGGGGAGGTACAGATACGCAGTATTTT.